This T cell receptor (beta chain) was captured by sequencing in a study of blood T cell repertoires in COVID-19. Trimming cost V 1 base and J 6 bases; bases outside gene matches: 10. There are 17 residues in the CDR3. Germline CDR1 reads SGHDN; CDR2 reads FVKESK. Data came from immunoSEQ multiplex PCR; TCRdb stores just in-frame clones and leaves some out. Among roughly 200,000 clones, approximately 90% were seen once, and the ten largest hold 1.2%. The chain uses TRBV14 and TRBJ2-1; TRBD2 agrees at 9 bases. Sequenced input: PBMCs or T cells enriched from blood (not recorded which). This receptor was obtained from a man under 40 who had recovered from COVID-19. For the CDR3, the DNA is TGTGCCAGCAGCCAAGCCCCCCTAGCGGGGTGGACCAATGAGCAGTTCTTC. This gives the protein CASSQAPLAGWTNEQFF.